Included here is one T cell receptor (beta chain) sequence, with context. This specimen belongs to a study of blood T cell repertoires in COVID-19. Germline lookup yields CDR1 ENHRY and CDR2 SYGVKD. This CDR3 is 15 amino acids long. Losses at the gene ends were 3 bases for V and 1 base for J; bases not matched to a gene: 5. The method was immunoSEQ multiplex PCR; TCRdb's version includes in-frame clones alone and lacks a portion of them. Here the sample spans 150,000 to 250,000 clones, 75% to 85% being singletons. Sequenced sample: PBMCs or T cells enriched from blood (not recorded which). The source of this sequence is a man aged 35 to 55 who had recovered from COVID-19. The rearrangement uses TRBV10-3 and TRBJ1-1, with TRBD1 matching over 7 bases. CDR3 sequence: CAISDLRTGNTEAFF. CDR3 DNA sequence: TGTGCCATCAGTGACCTAAGGACAGGGAACACTGAAGCTTTCTTT.